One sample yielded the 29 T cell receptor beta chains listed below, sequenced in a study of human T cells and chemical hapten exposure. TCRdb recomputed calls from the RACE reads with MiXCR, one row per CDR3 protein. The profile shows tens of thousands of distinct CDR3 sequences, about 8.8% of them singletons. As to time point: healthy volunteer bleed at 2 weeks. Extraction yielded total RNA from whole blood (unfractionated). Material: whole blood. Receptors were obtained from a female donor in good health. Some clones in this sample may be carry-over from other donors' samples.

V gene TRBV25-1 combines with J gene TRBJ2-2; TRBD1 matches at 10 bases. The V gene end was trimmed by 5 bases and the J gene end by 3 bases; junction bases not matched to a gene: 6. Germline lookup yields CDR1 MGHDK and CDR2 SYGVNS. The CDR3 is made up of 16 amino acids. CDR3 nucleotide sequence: TGTGCCAGCAGTAACCTGGGACAGGGGCACACCGGGGAGCTGTTTTTT. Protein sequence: CASSNLGQGHTGELFF.

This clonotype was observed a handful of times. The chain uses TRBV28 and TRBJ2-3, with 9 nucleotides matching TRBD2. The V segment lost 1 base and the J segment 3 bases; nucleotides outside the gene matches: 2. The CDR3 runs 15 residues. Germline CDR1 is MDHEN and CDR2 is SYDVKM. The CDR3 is CASSLYGLATDTQYF. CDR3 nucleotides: TGTGCCAGCAGTTTATACGGACTAGCGACAGATACGCAGTATTTT.

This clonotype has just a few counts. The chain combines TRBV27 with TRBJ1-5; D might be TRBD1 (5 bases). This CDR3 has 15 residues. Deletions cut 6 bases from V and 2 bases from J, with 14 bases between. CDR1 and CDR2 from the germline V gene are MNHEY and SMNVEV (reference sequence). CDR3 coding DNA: TGTGCCAGCAGCGGGGACCCAGTGGGCAATCAGCCCCAGCATTTT. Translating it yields CASSGDPVGNQPQHF.

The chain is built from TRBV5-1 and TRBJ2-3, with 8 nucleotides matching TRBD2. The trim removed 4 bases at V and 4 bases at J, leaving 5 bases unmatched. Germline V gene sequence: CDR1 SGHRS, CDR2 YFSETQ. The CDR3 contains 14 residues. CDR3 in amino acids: CASSLGRASDTQYF. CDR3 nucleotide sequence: TGCGCCAGCAGCCTCGGGAGGGCCTCAGATACGCAGTATTTT.

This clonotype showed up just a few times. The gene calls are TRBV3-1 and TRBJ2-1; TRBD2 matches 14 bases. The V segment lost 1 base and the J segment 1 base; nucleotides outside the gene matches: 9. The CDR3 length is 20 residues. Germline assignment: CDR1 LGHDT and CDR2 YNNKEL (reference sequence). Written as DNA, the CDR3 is TGTGCCAGCAGCCAAGGGGCGGGGACTAGCGGGAGAGCATCCTACAATGAGCAGTTCTTC. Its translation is CASSQGAGTSGRASYNEQFF.

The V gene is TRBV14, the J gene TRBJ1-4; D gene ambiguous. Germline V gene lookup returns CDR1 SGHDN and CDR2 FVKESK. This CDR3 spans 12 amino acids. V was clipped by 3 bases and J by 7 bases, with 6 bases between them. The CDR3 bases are TGTGCCAGCAGCCAGACGGGTGAAAAACTGTTTTTT. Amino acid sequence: CASSQTGEKLFF. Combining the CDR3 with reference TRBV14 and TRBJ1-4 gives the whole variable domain EAGVTQFPSHSVIEKGQTVTLRCDPISGHDNLYWYRRVMGKEIKFLLHFVKESKQDESGMPNNRFLAERTGGTYSTLKVQPAELEDSGVYFCASSQTGEKLFFGSGTQLSVL.

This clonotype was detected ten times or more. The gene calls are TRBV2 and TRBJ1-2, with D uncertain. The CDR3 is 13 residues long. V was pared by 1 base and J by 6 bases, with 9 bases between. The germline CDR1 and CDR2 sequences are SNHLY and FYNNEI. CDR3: CASSEGEGNGYTF. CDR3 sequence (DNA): TGTGCCAGCAGTGAAGGGGAAGGGAATGGCTACACCTTC.

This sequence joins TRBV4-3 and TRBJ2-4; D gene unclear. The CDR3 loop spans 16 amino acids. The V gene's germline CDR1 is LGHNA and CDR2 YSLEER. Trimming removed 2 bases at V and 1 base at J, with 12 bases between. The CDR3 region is CASSQSDGPAKNIQYF. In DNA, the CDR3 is TGCGCCAGCAGCCAAAGCGACGGTCCGGCCAAAAACATTCAGTACTTC.

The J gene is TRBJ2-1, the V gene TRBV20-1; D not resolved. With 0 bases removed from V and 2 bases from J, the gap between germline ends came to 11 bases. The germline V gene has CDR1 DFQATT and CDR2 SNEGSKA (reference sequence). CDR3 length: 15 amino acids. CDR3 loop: CSARDRLGTYNEQFF. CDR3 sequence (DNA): TGCAGTGCTAGAGATCGTTTGGGAACCTACAATGAGCAGTTCTTC.

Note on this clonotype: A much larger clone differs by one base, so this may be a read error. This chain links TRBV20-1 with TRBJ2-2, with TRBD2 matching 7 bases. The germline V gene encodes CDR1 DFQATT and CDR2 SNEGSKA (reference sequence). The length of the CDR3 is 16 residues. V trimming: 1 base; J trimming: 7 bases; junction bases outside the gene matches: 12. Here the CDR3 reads CSARALGGSHSGELFF. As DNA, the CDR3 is TGCAGTGCTAGAGCCTTGGGCGGGAGCCACAGCGGGGAGCTGTTTTTT.

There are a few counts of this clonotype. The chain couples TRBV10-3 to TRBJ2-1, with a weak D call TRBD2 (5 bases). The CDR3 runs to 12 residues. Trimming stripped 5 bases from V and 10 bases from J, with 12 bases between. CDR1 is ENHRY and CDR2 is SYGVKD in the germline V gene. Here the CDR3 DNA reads TGTGCCATCAGTCGGGATTATCGGGAGCAGTTCTTC. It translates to CAISRDYREQFF.

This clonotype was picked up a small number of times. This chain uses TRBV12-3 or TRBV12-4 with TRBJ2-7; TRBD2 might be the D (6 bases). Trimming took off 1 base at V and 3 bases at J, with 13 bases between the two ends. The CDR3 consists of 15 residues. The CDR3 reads CASSLGGESYYEQYF. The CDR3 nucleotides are TGTGCCAGCAGTTTAGGGGGGGAGTCGTACTACGAGCAGTACTTC.

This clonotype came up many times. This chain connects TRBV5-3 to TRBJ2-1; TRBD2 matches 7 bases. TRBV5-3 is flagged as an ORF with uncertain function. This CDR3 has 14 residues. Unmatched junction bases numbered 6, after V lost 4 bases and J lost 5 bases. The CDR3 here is CARSPQRGHNEQFF. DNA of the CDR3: TGTGCCAGAAGCCCCCAGCGGGGACACAATGAGCAGTTCTTC.

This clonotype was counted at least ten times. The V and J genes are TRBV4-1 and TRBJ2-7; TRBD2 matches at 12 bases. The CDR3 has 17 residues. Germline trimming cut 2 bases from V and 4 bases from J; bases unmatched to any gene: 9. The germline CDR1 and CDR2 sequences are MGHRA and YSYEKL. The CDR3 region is CASSQQTSGSSVYEQYF. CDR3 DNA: TGCGCCAGCAGCCAACAGACTAGCGGGAGTAGCGTGTACGAGCAGTACTTC.

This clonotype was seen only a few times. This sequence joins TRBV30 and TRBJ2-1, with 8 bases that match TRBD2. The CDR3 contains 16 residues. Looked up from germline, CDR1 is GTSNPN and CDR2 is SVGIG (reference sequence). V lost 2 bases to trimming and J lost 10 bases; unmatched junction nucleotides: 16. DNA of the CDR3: TGTGCCTGGAGTACCCCCGGGGGGGGGCATGGGGGGGAGCAGTTCTTC. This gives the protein CAWSTPGGGHGGEQFF.

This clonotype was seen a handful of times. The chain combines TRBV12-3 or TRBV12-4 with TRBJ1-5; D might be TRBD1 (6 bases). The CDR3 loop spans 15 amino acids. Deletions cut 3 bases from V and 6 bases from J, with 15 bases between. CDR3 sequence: CASSLYSQGGQPQHF. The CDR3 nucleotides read TGTGCCAGCAGTTTGTACTCACAGGGTGGTCAGCCCCAGCATTTT.

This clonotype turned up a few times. CDR3 residues: CASSVGELFF. The CDR3 region has the DNA TGTGCCAGCAGCGTAGGGGAGCTGTTTTTT. The V call is TRBV9, the J call TRBJ2-2; D call uncertain. CDR3 length: 10 amino acids. CDR1 is SGDLS, CDR2 YYNGEE, per germline. With 0 bases removed from V and 9 bases from J, the gap between germline ends came to 0 bases.

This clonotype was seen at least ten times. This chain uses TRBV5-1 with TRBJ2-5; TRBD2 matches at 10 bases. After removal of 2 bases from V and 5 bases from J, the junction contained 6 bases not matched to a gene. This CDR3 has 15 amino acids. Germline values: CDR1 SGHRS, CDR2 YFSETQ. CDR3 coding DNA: TGCGCCAGCAGCTTAGCGGGAGGGCCGCGGGAGACCCAGTACTTC. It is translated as CASSLAGGPRETQYF.

The CDR3 reads CASSLGALLQTQYF. DNA for the CDR3: TGTGCCAGCAGCTTAGGGGCCTTACTGCAGACCCAGTACTTC. V gene TRBV7-2 combines with J gene TRBJ2-5; D uncertain. This CDR3 is built from 14 residues. Trimming stripped 1 base from V and 6 bases from J, with 12 bases between. Looked up from germline, CDR1 is SGHTA and CDR2 is FQGNSA.

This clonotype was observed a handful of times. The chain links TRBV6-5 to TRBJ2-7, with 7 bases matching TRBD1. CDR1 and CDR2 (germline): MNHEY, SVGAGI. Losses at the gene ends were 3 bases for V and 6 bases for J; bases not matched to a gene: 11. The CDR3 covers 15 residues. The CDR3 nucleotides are TGTGCCAGCAGTTATACAACAGGGGCGATCATCGAGCAGTACTTC. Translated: CASSYTTGAIIEQYF.

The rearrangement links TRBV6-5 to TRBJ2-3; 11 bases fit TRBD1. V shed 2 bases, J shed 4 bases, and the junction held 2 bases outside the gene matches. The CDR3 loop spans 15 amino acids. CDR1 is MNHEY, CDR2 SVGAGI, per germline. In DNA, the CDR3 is TGTGCCAGCAGTTACCGGACAGGGGGCGCAGATACGCAGTATTTT. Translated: CASSYRTGGADTQYF.

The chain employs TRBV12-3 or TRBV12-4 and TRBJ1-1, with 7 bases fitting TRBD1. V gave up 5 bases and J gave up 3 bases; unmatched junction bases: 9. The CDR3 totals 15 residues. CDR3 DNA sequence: TGTGCCAGCAGTCCCCAGGGGGAAGTGTACACTGAAGCTTTCTTT. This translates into CASSPQGEVYTEAFF.

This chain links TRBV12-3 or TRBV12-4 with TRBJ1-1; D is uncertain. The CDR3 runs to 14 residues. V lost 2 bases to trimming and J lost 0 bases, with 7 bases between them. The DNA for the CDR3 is TGTGCCAGCAGTTTAAAGGGTATGAACACTGAAGCTTTCTTT. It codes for CASSLKGMNTEAFF.

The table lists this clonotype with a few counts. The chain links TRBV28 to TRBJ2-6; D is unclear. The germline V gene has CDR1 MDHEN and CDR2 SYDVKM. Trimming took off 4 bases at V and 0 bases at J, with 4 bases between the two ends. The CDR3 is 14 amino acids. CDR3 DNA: TGTGCCAGCAGTTCTCTCTCTGGGGCCAACGTCCTGACTTTC. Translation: CASSSLSGANVLTF.

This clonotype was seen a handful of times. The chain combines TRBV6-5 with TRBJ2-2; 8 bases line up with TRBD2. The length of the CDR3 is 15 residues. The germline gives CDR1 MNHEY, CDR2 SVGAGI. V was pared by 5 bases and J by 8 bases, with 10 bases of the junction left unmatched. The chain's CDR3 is CASSAGGHDTGELFF. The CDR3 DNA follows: TGTGCCAGCAGTGCGGGGGGCCACGATACAGGGGAGCTGTTTTTT.

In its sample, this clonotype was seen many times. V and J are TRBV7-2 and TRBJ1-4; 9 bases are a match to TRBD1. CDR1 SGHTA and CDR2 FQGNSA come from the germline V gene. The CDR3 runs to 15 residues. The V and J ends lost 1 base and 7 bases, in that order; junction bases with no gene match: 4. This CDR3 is CASSLEGQGSEKLFF. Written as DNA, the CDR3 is TGTGCCAGCAGCTTAGAGGGACAGGGAAGTGAAAAACTGTTTTTT.

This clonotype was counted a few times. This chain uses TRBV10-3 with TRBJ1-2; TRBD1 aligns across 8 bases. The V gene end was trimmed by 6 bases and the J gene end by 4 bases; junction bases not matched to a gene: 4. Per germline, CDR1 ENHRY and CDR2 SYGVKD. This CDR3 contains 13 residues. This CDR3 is CAIRDRGGYGYTF. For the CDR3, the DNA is TGTGCCATCAGAGACAGGGGTGGCTATGGCTACACCTTC.

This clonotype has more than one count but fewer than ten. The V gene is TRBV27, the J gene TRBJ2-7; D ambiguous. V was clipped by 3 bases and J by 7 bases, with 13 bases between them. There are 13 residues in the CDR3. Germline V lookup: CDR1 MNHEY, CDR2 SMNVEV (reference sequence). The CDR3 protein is CASSFLPPKEQYF. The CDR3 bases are TGTGCCAGCAGTTTTCTCCCCCCAAAAGAGCAGTACTTC.

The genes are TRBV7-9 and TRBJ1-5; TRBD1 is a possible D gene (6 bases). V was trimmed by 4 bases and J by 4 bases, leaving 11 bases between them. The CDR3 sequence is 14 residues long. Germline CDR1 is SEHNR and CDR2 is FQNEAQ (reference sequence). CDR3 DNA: TGTGCCAGCAGCTCTCCGGGACAAAATCAGCCCCAGCATTTT. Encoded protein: CASSSPGQNQPQHF.